This T cell receptor (beta chain) was obtained from a study of neurological immune-mediated disorders. There are a few counts of this clonotype. One end of the junction does not line up with germline, which may come from a read error. CDR1 and CDR2 (germline): DFQATT, SNEGSKA (reference sequence). This CDR3 is 14 amino acids long. TCRdb re-derived calls from the 5' RACE reads in MiXCR, one entry per CDR3 protein. Seen here are about 59,000 distinct CDR3 sequences, 3% to 4% observed once, and the top ten hold under 2.5%. The sequencing sample was made of PBMCs. This TCR derives from a woman between 45 and 60 years old with multiple sclerosis. The chain joins TRBV20-1 to TRBJ1-3, with 7 bases matching TRBD1. As DNA, the CDR3 is TGCACTCGACAGGGATTTGGGTCTGGAAAAACCATATATTTT. It specifies CTRQGFGSGKTIYF.